The source of this TCR beta chain is a study of Graves' ophthalmopathy and Graves' hyperthyroidism. Study-wide findings and caveats: The model's prediction of ophthalmopathy progression had roughly 71% sensitivity and roughly 72% specificity.

New diagnoses, under 2 months' duration, and ages 18 to 65 characterized the hyperthyroidism patients. The diagnosis was founded upon clinical symptoms, serum thyroxine, TRAb, thyroid ultrasound and orbital computed tomography. As the template, RNA transcripts were used to amplify TCR beta CDR3 regions. HTBI-primed RT-PCR formed the first round, and a multiplex PCR formed the second. TCRdb re-analysed the multiplex PCR reads in MiXCR, keeping a single row per CDR3 protein. In the table there are around 1,200,000 distinct CDR3 sequences, less than 45% of which are singletons. The CDR3 totals 16 residues. Trimming cost V 1 base and J 5 bases, with 17 bases left between them. The germline gives CDR1 MGHDK, CDR2 SYGVNS. This clonotype occurred a few times. As yet, its antigen is unknown.

The clonotype was recovered from an adult man with Graves' hyperthyroidism. Sequencing was performed on peripheral blood or thyroid tissue (not recorded which). V and J are TRBV25-1 and TRBJ2-5, with D tentatively TRBD1 or TRBD2 (5 bases each). CDR3 sequence: CASSELNPRERETQYF. The CDR3 DNA sequence: TGTGCCAGCAGTGAATTAAATCCCAGGGAGCGCGAGACCCAGTACTTC.